This T cell receptor (beta chain) was sequenced in a study of beta chain features in type 1 diabetes. Expressed TCRB transcripts were sequenced because the entire RNA isolate underwent reverse transcription. Only in-frame clones appear in the TCRdb table, and some are missing; sequencing was by immunoSEQ multiplex PCR. Among around 500,000 clones, approximately 28% were seen once, and the ten largest hold almost 0.065%. Germline loops: CDR1 SNHLY, CDR2 FYNNEI. The V end lost 0 bases, the J end lost 2 bases, and 8 bases lay between the germline ends. This CDR3 contains 15 residues. The sequenced sample consisted of naive CD4+ T cells from blood. This TCR was sampled from a man aged 18-30 years in good health. J is TRBJ2-1 and V is TRBV2, with unresolved D. The CDR3 bases are TGTGCCAGCAGTGAAGCGGGTATAACCTACAATGAGCAGTTCTTC. Its translation is CASSEAGITYNEQFF.